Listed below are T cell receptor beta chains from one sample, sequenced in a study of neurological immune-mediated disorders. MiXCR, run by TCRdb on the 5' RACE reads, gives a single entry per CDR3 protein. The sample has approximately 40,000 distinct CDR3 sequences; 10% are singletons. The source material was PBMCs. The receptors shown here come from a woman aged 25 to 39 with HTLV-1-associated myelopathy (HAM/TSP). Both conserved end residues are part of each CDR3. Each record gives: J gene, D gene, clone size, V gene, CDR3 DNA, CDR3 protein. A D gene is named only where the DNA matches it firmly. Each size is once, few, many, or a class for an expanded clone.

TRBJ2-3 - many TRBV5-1 TGCGCCAGCAGCTTGGACTTTACAGATACGCAGTATTTT CASSLDFTDTQYF
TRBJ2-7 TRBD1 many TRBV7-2 TGTGCCAGCAGCTCCCTCCCGGGGACAGACTACGAGCAGTACTTC CASSSLPGTDYEQYF
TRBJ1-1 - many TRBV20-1 TGCAGTGCTAGTAGACAGCTGAACACTGAAGCTTTCTTT CSASRQLNTEAFF
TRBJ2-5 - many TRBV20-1 TGCAGTGCTAGAGCCTTCCGGCAAGAGACCCAGTACTTC CSARAFRQETQYF
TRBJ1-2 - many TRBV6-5 TGTGCCAGCAGTCCCGGGGGGGACTATGGCTACACCTTC CASSPGGDYGYTF
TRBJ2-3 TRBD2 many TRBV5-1 TGCGCCAGCAGCTCTCAACAAACTAGCGGGGGACCAGATACGCAGTATTTT CASSSQQTSGGPDTQYF
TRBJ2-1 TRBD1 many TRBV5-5 TGTGCCAGCAGCCCGGGACAGGGGTCCTACAATGAGCAGTTCTTC CASSPGQGSYNEQFF
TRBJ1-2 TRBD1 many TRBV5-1 TGCGCCAGCAGCTTGGTGACAGGGGGCTCCTATGGCTACACCTTC CASSLVTGGSYGYTF
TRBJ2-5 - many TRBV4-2 TGTGCCAGCAGCCAAGTGGGAGTCAAAGAGACCCAGTACTTC CASSQVGVKETQYF
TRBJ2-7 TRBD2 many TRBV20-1 TGCAGTGCTAGAGACGGGGGGACCCTCTCCTACGAGCAGTACTTC CSARDGGTLSYEQYF
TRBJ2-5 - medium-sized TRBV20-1 TGCAGTGCTAGTGCCCGACAAGAGACCCAGTACTTC CSASARQETQYF
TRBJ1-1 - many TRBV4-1 TGCGCCAGCAGCCGAGCTTTCGGAGGGAGGGAGGTCACTGAAGCTTTCTTT CASSRAFGGREVTEAFF
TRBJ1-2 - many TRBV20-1 TGCAGTGCTAGCTTCTTTCAGGGGAATGGCTACACCTTC CSASFFQGNGYTF
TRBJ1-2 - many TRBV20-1 TGCAGTGCTCGAGCGGCCTATGGCTACACCTTC CSARAAYGYTF
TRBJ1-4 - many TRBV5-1 TGCGCCAGCAGCTTGACAGGGCCCTTCCTTGCAACTAATGAAAAACTGTTTTTT CASSLTGPFLATNEKLFF